Here is one TCR beta chain with its context. The data are from a study of blood T cell repertoires in COVID-19. Overall study: T cells, B-cell-depleted T cells, or PBMCs provided the cDNA or gDNA that served as material.

Original methodology: Estimation of nucleated cell counts relied on the amplification of reference gene primers. Assay used: immunoSEQ multiplex PCR; TCRdb lists only in-frame clones, some missing. Clone size and V and J calls were adopted from that table, with D and trimming inferred from the DNA. Of over 120,000 clones listed, around 85% are singletons. CDR3 length equals 16 residues. CDR1 is MGHRA and CDR2 is YSYEKL in the germline V gene. V shed 1 base and J shed 9 bases, with 16 bases lying between them. This chain uses TRBV4-1 with TRBJ1-6; weak D call: TRBD1 (5 bases). The receptor's source is a woman of 80 years or more with acute or convalescent COVID-19. The specimen was peripheral blood. The CDR3 sequence is CASSQGLGAQGSPLHF. CDR3 nucleotides: TGCGCCAGCAGCCAAGGATTAGGGGCGCAGGGTTCACCCCTCCACTTT.